The next 23 T cell receptor beta chains were all read from a single sample in a study of cytomegalovirus exposure and HLA in healthy donors. Use of 60 Vbeta and 13 Jbeta primers characterized the PCR. Assay: immunoSEQ multiplex PCR; the TCRdb copy retains only in-frame clones and omits some. The sample has 150,000 to 200,000 clones; more than 60% are singletons. The sample consisted of PBMCs. These receptors all come from a female donor in good health and CMV-seronegative.

The rearrangement joins TRBV7-8 to TRBJ1-6; possible D gene TRBD1, 5 bases. Deletions cut 4 bases from V and 0 bases from J, with 10 bases between. The CDR3 loop spans 16 amino acids. Germline loops: CDR1 SGHVS, CDR2 FQNEAQ. CDR3: CASSSQESSYNSPLHF. CDR3 bases: TGTGCCAGCAGCTCACAGGAGAGCTCCTATAATTCACCCCTCCACTTT.

This clone was seen a single time. This chain uses TRBV7-2 with TRBJ1-6; a possible D gene is TRBD1 (6 bases). Germline V lookup: CDR1 SGHTA, CDR2 FQGNSA. With 4 bases removed from V and 7 bases from J, the gap between germline ends came to 14 bases. This CDR3 has 15 amino acids. The CDR3 DNA follows: TGTGCCAGCAGCTCTAGGGAGACAGGAAATTCACCCCTCCACTTT. This gives the protein CASSSRETGNSPLHF.

V usage is TRBV7-2 and J usage is TRBJ1-2, with D tentatively TRBD1 (6 bases). V was clipped by 5 bases and J by 5 bases, with 9 bases between them. Germline V gene sequence: CDR1 SGHTA, CDR2 FQGNSA. CDR3 length: 12 residues. The CDR3 DNA sequence: TGTGCCAGCAGCCGGACAGAGTATGGCTACACCTTC. It specifies CASSRTEYGYTF.

The gene calls are TRBV11-2 and TRBJ2-3, with D perhaps TRBD2 (6 bases). CDR3 length: 15 amino acids. With 5 bases removed from V and 2 bases from J, the gap between germline ends came to 14 bases. The germline V gene encodes CDR1 SGHAT and CDR2 FQNNGV. CDR3 sequence reads: CASSPPWEDTDTQYF. CDR3 sequence (DNA): TGTGCCAGCAGCCCCCCGTGGGAGGACACAGATACGCAGTATTTT.

The rearrangement links TRBV7-2 to TRBJ2-7; D remains unclear. CDR3 length: 15 amino acids. CDR1 and CDR2 from the germline V gene are SGHTA and FQGNSA. The V and J ends lost 1 base and 3 bases respectively, with 13 bases between them. For the CDR3, the DNA is TGTGCCAGCAGCTTAGAAACTGCTTTCGACTACGAGCAGTACTTC. The encoded protein is CASSLETAFDYEQYF.

The rearrangement uses TRBV7-9 and TRBJ2-1; 10 bases are shared with TRBD2. Trimming removed 3 bases from V and 5 bases from J; junction bases left unmatched: 4. The CDR3 covers 15 residues. Germline V gene lookup returns CDR1 SEHNR and CDR2 FQNEAQ (reference sequence). This chain's CDR3 is CASSFVSGGNNEQFF. The DNA for the CDR3 is TGTGCCAGCAGCTTCGTTAGCGGGGGGAACAATGAGCAGTTCTTC.

This clone was picked up a small number of times. The rearrangement joins TRBV7-2 to TRBJ2-3; TRBD2 is a possible D gene (5 bases). This CDR3 has 14 residues. Germline CDR1 reads SGHTA; CDR2 reads FQGNSA. V was trimmed by 3 bases and J by 3 bases, leaving 10 bases between them. The CDR3 loop is CASSFDYLTDTQYF. The DNA for the CDR3 is TGTGCCAGCAGCTTTGACTATTTGACAGATACGCAGTATTTT.

The genes are TRBV19 and TRBJ2-2, with 11 nucleotides matching TRBD1. Germline CDR1 reads LNHDA; CDR2 reads SQIVND (reference sequence). The length of the CDR3 is 16 residues. V shed 5 bases and J 5 bases; nucleotides not matched to a gene: 7. CDR3 sequence (DNA): TGTGCCAGTAGTGAGGGACAGGGGGTCTTAACCGGGGAGCTGTTTTTT. Translation gives CASSEGQGVLTGELFF.

The rearrangement links TRBV7-2 to TRBJ2-7; 9 positions agree with TRBD1. This CDR3 is 12 amino acids long. J gave up 7 bases and V 3 bases, and 1 base lay outside the gene matches. CDR1 is SGHTA, CDR2 FQGNSA, per germline. The CDR3 DNA reads TGTGCCAGCAGCTTGACAGGGGGAGAGCAGTACTTC. Its translation is CASSLTGGEQYF. The full variable domain, its missing parts supplied by reference TRBV7-2 and TRBJ2-7, is GAGVSQSPSNKVTEKGKDVELRCDPISGHTALYWYRQSLGQGLEFLIYFQGNSAPDKSGLPSDRFSAERTGGSVSTLTIQRTQQEDSAVYLCASSLTGGEQYFGPGTRLTVT.

The chain carries TRBV29-1 and TRBJ1-2; possible D gene TRBD1, 5 bases. V lost 7 bases and J 8 bases, leaving 23 bases between the germline ends. The CDR3 is 14 amino acids. The germline CDR1 and CDR2 sequences are SQVTM and ANQGSEA. This CDR3 is CSAIPPQGLRGYTF. For the CDR3, the DNA is TGCAGCGCAATCCCCCCCCAGGGCCTGAGGGGCTACACCTTC.

The chain links TRBV6-5 to TRBJ1-2; D might be TRBD1 (6 bases). This CDR3 contains 16 residues. Germline V gene data show CDR1 as MNHEY and CDR2 as SVGAGI. Trimming shortened V by 2 bases and J by 0 bases, and 13 bases separated the two germline ends. CDR3 DNA sequence: TGTGCCAGCAGTTACAAACCAGGGGTATCTAACTATGGCTACACCTTC. Translating gives CASSYKPGVSNYGYTF.

This clone was counted only a few times. One junction end does not reproduce the germline sequence, and a read error may be involved. The chain uses TRBV7-9 and TRBJ1-2, with D possibly being TRBD1 (6 bases). Germline assignment: CDR1 SEHNR and CDR2 FQNEAQ (reference sequence). The CDR3 is made up of 12 amino acids. This CDR3 is CSSSPDGGSYTF. CDR3 nucleotide sequence: TGTTCCAGCAGCCCCGATGGGGGCAGTTACACCTTC.

The V call is TRBV7-2, the J call TRBJ2-7, with no clear D. With 2 bases removed from V and 4 bases from J, the gap between germline ends came to 3 bases. CDR3 length equals 11 residues. Per the germline V gene, CDR1 is SGHTA and CDR2 is FQGNSA. The chain's CDR3 is CASSLLYEQYF. The CDR3 DNA reads TGTGCCAGCAGCTTACTGTACGAGCAGTACTTC.

The chain combines TRBV4-3 with TRBJ2-3; 7 nucleotides line up with TRBD2. The CDR3 is made up of 15 amino acids. V lost 2 bases and J lost 4; bases outside the gene matches: 6. CDR1 and CDR2 from the germline V gene are LGHNA and YSLEER. The CDR3 DNA sequence: TGCGCCAGCAGCCAACTATGGCTAGCGGCAGATACGCAGTATTTT. Translation: CASSQLWLAADTQYF.

A single count supports this clone. The chain has TRBV2 and TRBJ2-7, with D tentatively TRBD1 (5 bases). Germline CDR1 reads SNHLY; CDR2 reads FYNNEI. This CDR3 has 14 residues. V was clipped by 4 bases and J by 2 bases, with 12 bases between them. CDR3 sequence: CASSGPTEPYEQYF. The DNA for the CDR3 is TGTGCCAGCAGTGGTCCGACAGAGCCCTACGAGCAGTACTTC. The whole variable domain, remainder taken from reference TRBV2 and TRBJ2-7, is EPEVTQTPSHQVTQMGQEVILRCVPISNHLYFYWYRQILGQKVEFLVSFYNNEISEKSEIFDDQFSVERPDGSNFTLKIRSTKLEDSAMYFCASSGPTEPYEQYFGPGTRLTVT.

Notes on this clone: One end of the junction is discordant with germline, which a read error may explain. This rearrangement joins TRBV7-7 to TRBJ2-7, with 7 bases aligning to TRBD1. Germline V gives CDR1 SSHAT, CDR2 FNYEAQ (reference sequence). CDR3 size: 15 residues. The CDR3, as DNA: TGTGCTAGCAGCGCCGGGACAGCCCCCAACTACGAGCAGTACTTC. Amino acids: CASSAGTAPNYEQYF.

This clone was seen only a few times. This chain joins TRBV6-6 and TRBJ2-7; 8 positions agree with TRBD2. The CDR3 consists of 15 residues. V trimming: 5 bases; J trimming: 2 bases; junction bases outside the gene matches: 8. The germline CDR1 and CDR2 sequences are MNHNY and SVGAGI (reference sequence). CDR3 amino acids: CASSKTSGQAYEQYF. The CDR3 nucleotides are TGTGCCAGCAGTAAAACTAGCGGCCAGGCCTACGAGCAGTACTTC.

As to this clone: Without the conserved terminal phenylalanine or tryptophan, this CDR3 likely stems from a read error. The chain recombines TRBV6-6 with TRBJ2-7, with 9 bases fitting TRBD2. CDR1 is MNHNY, CDR2 SVGAGI, per germline (reference sequence). J gave up 3 bases and V 3 bases, and 6 bases lay outside the gene matches. This CDR3 is built from 15 residues. CDR3 nucleotide sequence: TGTGCCAGCAGTTATGAGCCTAGCGGGAACTACGAGCAGTACCTC. Its protein is CASSYEPSGNYEQYL.

The gene calls are TRBV30 and TRBJ2-7; TRBD1 matches 9 bases. The germline V gene encodes CDR1 GTSNPN and CDR2 SVGIG (reference sequence). The CDR3 contains 15 residues. Unmatched junction bases numbered 10, after V lost 3 bases and J lost 4 bases. CDR3 nucleotides: TGTGCCTGGAGGAGATTTGGACAGGGGCCGTACGAGCAGTACTTC. This gives the protein CAWRRFGQGPYEQYF.

This rearrangement joins TRBV28 to TRBJ1-1; tentatively, D is TRBD1 (6 bases). The CDR3 runs to 12 residues. V was cut by 3 bases and J by 7 bases, with 9 bases left in between. Germline-derived CDR1 and CDR2 are MDHEN and SYDVKM. The DNA of the CDR3 is TGTGCCAGCAGTTTTCGGACAGTTGAAGCTTTCTTT. It specifies CASSFRTVEAFF.

This clone was seen a few times. This rearrangement joins TRBV5-4 to TRBJ2-5; perhaps TRBD2 as D (7 bases). This CDR3 spans 17 amino acids. Germline V gives CDR1 SGHNT, CDR2 YYREEE (reference sequence). V was shortened by 0 bases and J by 0 bases, with 15 bases between the two germline ends. The CDR3: CASSLAGGLKYQETQYF. CDR3 sequence (DNA): TGTGCCAGCAGCTTGGCCGGGGGGCTCAAATACCAAGAGACCCAGTACTTC.

The chain employs TRBV28 and TRBJ1-2; no clear D. This CDR3 has 13 residues. Deletions cut 3 bases from V and 3 bases from J, with 8 bases between. Germline lookup yields CDR1 MDHEN and CDR2 SYDVKM. The CDR3 region is CASSLGGYYGYTF. In DNA, the CDR3 is TGTGCCAGCAGTTTGGGAGGGTACTATGGCTACACCTTC.

This rearrangement joins TRBV2 to TRBJ1-1; 8 nucleotides line up with TRBD1. V lost 5 bases to trimming and J lost 4 bases; unmatched junction nucleotides: 3. There are 13 residues in the CDR3. The germline CDR1 and CDR2 sequences are SNHLY and FYNNEI. This CDR3 reads CASSYRGATEAFF. CDR3 nucleotides: TGTGCCAGCAGTTACAGGGGGGCCACTGAAGCTTTCTTT.